The entry that follows covers one TCR beta chain sequence. The data were taken from a study of cytomegalovirus exposure and HLA in healthy donors. The V gene end was trimmed by 7 bases and the J gene end by 4 bases; junction bases not matched to a gene: 8. Germline V gene lookup returns CDR1 SGHNT and CDR2 YYREEE (reference sequence). The CDR3 consists of 15 residues. Use of 60 Vbeta and 13 Jbeta primers characterized the PCR. Sequencing used immunoSEQ multiplex PCR; TCRdb keeps in-frame clones, though not all of them. Of about 170,000 clones listed, around 80% are singletons. Material: PBMCs. V gene TRBV5-4 combines with J gene TRBJ2-7, with 13 bases matching TRBD2. This TCR was sampled from a woman between 25 and 40 years old in good health and CMV-seropositive. The CDR3 reads CASGFRTSGRYEQYF. The CDR3 DNA follows: TGTGCCAGCGGATTTCGGACTAGCGGGAGATACGAGCAGTACTTC.